The source of this TCR beta chain is a study of cytomegalovirus exposure and HLA in healthy donors. Study findings and constraints: Exclusion as indistinguishable affected some V segments, including TRBV6-2 and TRBV6-3. For cytomegalovirus status, the classifier reportedly gave diagnoses with high specificity and sensitivity.

This clone was detected once. Its specificity is unknown. Healthy bone marrow donors formed the donor group. The CDR3 contains 14 residues. Looked up from germline, CDR1 is SGHRS and CDR2 is YFSETQ. The trim removed 1 base at V and 2 bases at J, leaving 3 bases unmatched. Primers: 60 Vbeta forward and 13 Jbeta reverse. Data came from immunoSEQ multiplex PCR; TCRdb stores just in-frame clones and leaves some out. The sample lists 100,000 to 120,000 clones, around four fifths occurring once. This TCR came from a woman aged 60-75 years in good health and CMV-seropositive. Input material: PBMCs. The rearrangement links TRBV5-1 to TRBJ2-7; 7 bases are shared with TRBD2. The CDR3 DNA sequence: TGCGCCAGCAGCTTGTCGGGGGGAACCTACGAGCAGTACTTC. As protein: CASSLSGGTYEQYF.